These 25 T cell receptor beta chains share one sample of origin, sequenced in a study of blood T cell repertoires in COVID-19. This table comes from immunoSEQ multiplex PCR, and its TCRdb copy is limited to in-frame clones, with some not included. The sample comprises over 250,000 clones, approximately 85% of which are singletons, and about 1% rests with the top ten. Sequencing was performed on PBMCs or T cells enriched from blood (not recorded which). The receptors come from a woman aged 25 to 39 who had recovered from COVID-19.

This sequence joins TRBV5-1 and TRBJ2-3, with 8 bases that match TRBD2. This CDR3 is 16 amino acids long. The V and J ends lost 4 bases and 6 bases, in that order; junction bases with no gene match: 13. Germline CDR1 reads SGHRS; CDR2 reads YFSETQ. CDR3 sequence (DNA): TGCGCCAGCAGCCCAAATCGGCTAGCGGGTAAGGATACGCAGTATTTT. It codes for CASSPNRLAGKDTQYF.

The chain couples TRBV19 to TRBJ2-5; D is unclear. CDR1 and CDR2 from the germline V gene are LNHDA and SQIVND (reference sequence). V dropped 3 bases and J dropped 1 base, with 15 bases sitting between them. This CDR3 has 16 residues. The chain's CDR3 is CASSIPIGAGQETQYF. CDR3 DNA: TGTGCCAGTAGTATCCCTATCGGCGCAGGCCAAGAGACCCAGTACTTC. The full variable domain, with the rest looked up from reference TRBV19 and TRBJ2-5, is DGGITQSPKYLFRKEGQNVTLSCEQNLNHDAMYWYRQDPGQGLRLIYYSQIVNDFQKGDIAEGYSVSREKKESFPLTVTSAQKNPTAFYLCASSIPIGAGQETQYFGPGTRLLVL.

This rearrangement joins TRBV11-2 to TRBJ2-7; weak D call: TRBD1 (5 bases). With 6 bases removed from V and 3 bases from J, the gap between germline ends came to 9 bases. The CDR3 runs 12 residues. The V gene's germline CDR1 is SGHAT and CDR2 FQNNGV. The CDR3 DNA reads TGTGCCAGCAGTTCTACAGGCTACGAGCAGTACTTC. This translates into CASSSTGYEQYF.

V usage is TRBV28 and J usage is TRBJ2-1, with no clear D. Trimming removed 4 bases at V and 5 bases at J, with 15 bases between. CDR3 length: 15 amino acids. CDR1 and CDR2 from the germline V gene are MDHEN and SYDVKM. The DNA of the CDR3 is TGTGCCAGCAGTTCGACAACCACGATGGACAATGAGCAGTTCTTC. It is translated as CASSSTTTMDNEQFF. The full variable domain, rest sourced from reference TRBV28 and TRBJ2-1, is DVKVTQSSRYLVKRTGEKVFLECVQDMDHENMFWYRQDPGLGLRLIYFSYDVKMKEKGDIPEGYSVSREKKERFSLILESASTNQTSMYLCASSSTTTMDNEQFFGPGTRLTVL.

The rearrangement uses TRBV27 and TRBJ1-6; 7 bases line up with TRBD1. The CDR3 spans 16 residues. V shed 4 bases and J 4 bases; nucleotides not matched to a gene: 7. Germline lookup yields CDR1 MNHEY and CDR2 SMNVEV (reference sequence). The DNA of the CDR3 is TGTGCCAGCAGTTCTCTGACAGGGCAATATAATTCACCCCTCCACTTT. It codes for CASSSLTGQYNSPLHF.

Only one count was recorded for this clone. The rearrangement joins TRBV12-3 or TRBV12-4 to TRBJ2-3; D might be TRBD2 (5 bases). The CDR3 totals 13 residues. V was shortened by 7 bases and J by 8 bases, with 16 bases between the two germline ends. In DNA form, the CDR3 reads TGTGCCAGCACCAACCTGGGGAGCGGTACGCAGTATTTT. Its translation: CASTNLGSGTQYF.

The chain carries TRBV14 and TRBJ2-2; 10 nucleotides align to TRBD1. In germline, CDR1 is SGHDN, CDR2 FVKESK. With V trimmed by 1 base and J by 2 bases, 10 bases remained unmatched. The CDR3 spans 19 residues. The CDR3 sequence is CASSQVGGDRGRNTGELFF. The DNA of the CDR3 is TGTGCCAGCAGCCAAGTAGGGGGCGACAGGGGGCGTAACACCGGGGAGCTGTTTTTT.

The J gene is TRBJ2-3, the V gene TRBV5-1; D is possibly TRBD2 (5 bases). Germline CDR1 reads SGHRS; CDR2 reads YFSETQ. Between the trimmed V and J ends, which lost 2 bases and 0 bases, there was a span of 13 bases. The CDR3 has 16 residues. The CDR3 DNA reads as TGCGCCAGCAGCTTTACGGGGTTAGGTAGCACAGATACGCAGTATTTT. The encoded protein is CASSFTGLGSTDTQYF.

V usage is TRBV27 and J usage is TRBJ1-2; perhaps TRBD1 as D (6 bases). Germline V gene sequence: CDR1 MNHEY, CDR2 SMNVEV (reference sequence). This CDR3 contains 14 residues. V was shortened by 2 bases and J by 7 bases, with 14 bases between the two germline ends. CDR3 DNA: TGTGCCAGCAGTTTACTGGGGGGGGCGAGTGGCTACACCTTC. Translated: CASSLLGGASGYTF.

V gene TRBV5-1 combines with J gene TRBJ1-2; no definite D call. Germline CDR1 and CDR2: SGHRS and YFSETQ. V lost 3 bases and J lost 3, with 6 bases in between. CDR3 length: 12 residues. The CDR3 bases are TGCGCCAGCAGCTGGGGAGACTATGGCTACACCTTC. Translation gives CASSWGDYGYTF.

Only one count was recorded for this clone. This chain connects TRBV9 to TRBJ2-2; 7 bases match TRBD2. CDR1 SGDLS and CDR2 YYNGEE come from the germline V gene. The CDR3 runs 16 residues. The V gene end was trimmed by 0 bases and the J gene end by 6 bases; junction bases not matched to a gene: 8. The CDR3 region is CASSVGSGRLPGELFF. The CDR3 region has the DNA TGTGCCAGCAGCGTAGGTAGCGGGCGCTTGCCCGGGGAGCTGTTTTTT.

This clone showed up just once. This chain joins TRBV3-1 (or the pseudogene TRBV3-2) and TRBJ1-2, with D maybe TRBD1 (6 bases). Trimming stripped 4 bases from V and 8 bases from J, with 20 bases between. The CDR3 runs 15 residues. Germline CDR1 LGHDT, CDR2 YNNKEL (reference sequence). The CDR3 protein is CASSPGLARGLGYTF. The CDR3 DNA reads TGTGCCAGCAGCCCAGGATTGGCCAGGGGTTTAGGCTACACCTTC.

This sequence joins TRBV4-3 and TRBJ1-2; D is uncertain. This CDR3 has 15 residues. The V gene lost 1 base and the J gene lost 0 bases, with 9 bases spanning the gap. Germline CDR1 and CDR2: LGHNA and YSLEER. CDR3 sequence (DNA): TGCGCCAGCAGCCAAGCCGAGACTGCTAACTATGGCTACACCTTC. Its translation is CASSQAETANYGYTF.

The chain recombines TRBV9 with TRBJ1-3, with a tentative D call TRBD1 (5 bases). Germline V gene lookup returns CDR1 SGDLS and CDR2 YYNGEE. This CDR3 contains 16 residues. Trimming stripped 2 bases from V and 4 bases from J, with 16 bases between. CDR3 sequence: CASSVNRAKGGNTIYF. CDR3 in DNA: TGTGCCAGCAGCGTTAACAGAGCCAAGGGGGGAAACACCATATATTTT.

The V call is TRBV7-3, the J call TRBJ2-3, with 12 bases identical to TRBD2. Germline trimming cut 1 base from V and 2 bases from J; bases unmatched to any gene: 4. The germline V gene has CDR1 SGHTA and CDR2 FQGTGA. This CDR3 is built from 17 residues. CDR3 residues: CASSLKRTSGATDTQYF. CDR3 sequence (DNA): TGTGCCAGCAGCTTAAAACGGACTAGCGGGGCCACAGATACGCAGTATTTT.

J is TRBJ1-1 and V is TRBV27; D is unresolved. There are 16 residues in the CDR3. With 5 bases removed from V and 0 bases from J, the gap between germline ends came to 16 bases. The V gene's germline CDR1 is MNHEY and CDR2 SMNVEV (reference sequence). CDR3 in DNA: TGTGCCAGCAGTAGTTTCTGGGGAGGCGTGAACACTGAAGCTTTCTTT. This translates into CASSSFWGGVNTEAFF.

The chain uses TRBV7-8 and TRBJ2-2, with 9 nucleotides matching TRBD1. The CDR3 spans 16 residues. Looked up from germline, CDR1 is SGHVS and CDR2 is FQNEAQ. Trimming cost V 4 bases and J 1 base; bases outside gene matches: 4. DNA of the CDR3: TGTGCCAGCAGCTCCCGGACAGGGGTGAACACCGGGGAGCTGTTTTTT. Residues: CASSSRTGVNTGELFF. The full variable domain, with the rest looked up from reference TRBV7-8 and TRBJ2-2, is GAGVSQSPRYKVAKRGQDVALRCDPISGHVSLFWYQQALGQGPEFLTYFQNEAQLDKSGLPSDRFFAERPEGSVSTLKIQRTQQEDSAVYLCASSSRTGVNTGELFFGEGSRLTVL.

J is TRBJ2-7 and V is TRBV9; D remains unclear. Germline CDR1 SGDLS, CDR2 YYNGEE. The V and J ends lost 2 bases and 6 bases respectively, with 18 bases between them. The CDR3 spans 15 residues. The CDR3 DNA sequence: TGTGCCAGCAGCGTCGATTCGGCGGCGTCGACCGAGCAGTACTTC. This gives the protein CASSVDSAASTEQYF. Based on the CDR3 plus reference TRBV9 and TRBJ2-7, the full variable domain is DSGVTQTPKHLITATGQRVTLRCSPRSGDLSVYWYQQSLDQGLQFLIQYYNGEERAKGNILERFSAQQFPDLHSELNLSSLELGDSALYFCASSVDSAASTEQYFGPGTRLTVT.

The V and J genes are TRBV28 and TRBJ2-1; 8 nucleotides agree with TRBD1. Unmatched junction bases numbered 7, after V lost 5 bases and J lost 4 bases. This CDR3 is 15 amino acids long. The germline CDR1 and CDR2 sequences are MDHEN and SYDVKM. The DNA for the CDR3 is TGTGCCAGCAGTACCTACGGGACAGGATACAATGAGCAGTTCTTC. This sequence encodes CASSTYGTGYNEQFF. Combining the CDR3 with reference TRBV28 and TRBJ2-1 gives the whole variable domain DVKVTQSSRYLVKRTGEKVFLECVQDMDHENMFWYRQDPGLGLRLIYFSYDVKMKEKGDIPEGYSVSREKKERFSLILESASTNQTSMYLCASSTYGTGYNEQFFGPGTRLTVL.

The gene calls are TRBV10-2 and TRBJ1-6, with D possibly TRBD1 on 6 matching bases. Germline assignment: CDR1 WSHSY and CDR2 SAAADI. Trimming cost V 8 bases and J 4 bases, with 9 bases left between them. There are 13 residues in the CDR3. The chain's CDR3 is CASSTGYNSPLHF. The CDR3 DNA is TGCGCCAGCTCTACAGGGTATAATTCACCCCTCCACTTT.

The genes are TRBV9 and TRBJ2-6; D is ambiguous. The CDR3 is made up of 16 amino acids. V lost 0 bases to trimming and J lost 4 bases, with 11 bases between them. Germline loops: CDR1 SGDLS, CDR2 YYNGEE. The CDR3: CASSVVVGLGANVLTF. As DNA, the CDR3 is TGTGCCAGCAGCGTAGTTGTTGGGCTCGGGGCCAACGTCCTGACTTTC.

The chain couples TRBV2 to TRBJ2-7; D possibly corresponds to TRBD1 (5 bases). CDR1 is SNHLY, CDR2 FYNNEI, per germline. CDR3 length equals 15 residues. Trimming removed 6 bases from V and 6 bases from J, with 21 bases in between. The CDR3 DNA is TGTGCCAGCAGGCCCGAGATACAGGTCTCGTCCGAGCAGTACTTC. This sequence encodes CASRPEIQVSSEQYF.

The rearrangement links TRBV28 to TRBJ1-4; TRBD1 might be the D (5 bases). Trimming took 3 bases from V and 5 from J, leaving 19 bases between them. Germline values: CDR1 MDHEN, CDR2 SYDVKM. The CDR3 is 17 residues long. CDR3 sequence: CASSFSVLGQNNEKLFF. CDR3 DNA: TGTGCCAGCAGTTTTAGTGTTTTGGGGCAGAACAATGAAAAACTGTTTTTT.

This chain's CDR3 is CASWGTGEYEQYF. CDR3 bases: TGTGCCAGCTGGGGGACAGGGGAGTACGAGCAGTACTTC. The chain joins TRBV25-1 to TRBJ2-7; 10 nucleotides match TRBD1. From germline, CDR1 is MGHDK and CDR2 SYGVNS. The CDR3 has 13 amino acids. J was trimmed by 4 bases and V by 8 bases; bases with no gene match: 5.

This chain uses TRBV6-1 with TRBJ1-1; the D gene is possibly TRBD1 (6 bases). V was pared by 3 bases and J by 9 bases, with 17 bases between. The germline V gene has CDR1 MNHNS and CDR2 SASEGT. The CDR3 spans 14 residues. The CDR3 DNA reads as TGTGCCAGCAGTGACCTCACAGGGAGGGGGAAAGCTTTCTTT. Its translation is CASSDLTGRGKAFF.